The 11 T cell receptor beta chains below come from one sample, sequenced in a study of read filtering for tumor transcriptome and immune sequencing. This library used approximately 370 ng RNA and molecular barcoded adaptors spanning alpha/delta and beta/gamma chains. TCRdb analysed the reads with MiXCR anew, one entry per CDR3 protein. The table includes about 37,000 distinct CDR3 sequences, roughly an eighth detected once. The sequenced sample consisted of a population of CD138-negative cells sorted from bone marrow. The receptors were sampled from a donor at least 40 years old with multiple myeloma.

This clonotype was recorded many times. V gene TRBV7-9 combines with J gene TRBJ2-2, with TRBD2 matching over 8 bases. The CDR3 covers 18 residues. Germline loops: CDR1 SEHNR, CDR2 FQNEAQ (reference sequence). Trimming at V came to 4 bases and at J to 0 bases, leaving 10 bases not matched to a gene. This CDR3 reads CASSSLAVLASNTGELFF. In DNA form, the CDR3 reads TGTGCCAGCAGCTCACTAGCGGTCCTAGCCTCGAACACCGGGGAGCTGTTTTTT.

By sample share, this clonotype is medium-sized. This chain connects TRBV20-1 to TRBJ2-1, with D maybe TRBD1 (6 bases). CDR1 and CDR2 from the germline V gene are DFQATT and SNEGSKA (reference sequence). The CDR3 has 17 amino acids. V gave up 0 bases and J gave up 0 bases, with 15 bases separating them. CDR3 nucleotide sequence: TGCAGTGCTAGAGAGTCAGGAACAGGGAGCTCCTACAATGAGCAGTTCTTC. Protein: CSARESGTGSSYNEQFF.

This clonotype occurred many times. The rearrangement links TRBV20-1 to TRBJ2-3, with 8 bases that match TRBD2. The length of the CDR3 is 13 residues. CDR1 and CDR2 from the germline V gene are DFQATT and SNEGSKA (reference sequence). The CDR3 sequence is CSTEGSGGHTQYF. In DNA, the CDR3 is TGCAGCACCGAGGGGTCGGGAGGGCATACGCAGTATTTT.

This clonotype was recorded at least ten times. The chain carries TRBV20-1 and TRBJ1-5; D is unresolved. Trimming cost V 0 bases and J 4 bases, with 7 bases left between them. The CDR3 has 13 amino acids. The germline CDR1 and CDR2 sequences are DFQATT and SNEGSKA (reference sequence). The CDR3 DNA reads TGCAGTGCTAGAGACGCCTTGAATCAGCCCCAGCATTTT. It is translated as CSARDALNQPQHF.

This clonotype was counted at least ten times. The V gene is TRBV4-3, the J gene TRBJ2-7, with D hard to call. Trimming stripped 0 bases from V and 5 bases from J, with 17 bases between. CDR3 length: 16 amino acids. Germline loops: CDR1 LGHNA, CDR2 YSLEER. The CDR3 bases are TGCGCCAGCAGCCAAGATCCTGCGGACCTTAAAGACGAGCAGTACTTC. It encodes CASSQDPADLKDEQYF.

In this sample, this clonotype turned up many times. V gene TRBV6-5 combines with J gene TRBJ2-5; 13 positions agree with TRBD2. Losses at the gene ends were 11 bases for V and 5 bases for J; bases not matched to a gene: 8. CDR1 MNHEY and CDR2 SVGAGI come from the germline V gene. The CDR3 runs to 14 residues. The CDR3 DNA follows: TGTGCCGCCCGACTAGCGGGAGGTGGGGAGACCCAGTACTTC. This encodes CAARLAGGGETQYF.

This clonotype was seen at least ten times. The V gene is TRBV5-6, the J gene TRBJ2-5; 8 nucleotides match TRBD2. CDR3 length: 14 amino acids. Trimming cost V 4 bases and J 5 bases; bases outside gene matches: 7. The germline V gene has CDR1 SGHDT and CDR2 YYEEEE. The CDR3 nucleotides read TGTGCCAGCAGCAAACTAGCGGCGAAGGAGACCCAGTACTTC. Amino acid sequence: CASSKLAAKETQYF. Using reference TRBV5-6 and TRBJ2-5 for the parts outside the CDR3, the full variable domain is DAGVTQSPTHLIKTRGQQVTLRCSPKSGHDTVSWYQQALGQGPQFIFQYYEEEERQRGNFPDRFSGHQFPNYSSELNVNALLLGDSALYLCASSKLAAKETQYFGPGTRLLVL.

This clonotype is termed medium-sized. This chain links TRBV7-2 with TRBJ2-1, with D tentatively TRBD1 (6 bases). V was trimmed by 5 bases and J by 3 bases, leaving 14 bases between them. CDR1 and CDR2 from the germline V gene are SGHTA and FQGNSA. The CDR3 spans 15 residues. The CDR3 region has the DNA TGTGCCAGCAGCCCAGGGGCTACCAGCTACAATGAGCAGTTCTTC. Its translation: CASSPGATSYNEQFF. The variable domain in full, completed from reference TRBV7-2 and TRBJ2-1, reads GAGVSQSPSNKVTEKGKDVELRCDPISGHTALYWYRQSLGQGLEFLIYFQGNSAPDKSGLPSDRFSAERTGGSVSTLTIQRTQQEDSAVYLCASSPGATSYNEQFFGPGTRLTVL.

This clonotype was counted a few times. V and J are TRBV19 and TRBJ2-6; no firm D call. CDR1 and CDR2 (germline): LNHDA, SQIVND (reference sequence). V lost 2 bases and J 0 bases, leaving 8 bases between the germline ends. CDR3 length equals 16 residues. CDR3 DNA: TGTGCCAGTAGTATATTGGTCAGCTCTGGGGCCAACGTCCTGACTTTC. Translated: CASSILVSSGANVLTF.

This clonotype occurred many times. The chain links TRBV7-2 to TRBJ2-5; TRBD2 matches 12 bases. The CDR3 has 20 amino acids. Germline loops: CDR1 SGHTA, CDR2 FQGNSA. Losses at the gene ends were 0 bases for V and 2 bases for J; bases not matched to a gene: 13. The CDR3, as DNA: TGTGCCAGCAGCTTAGCGCCCGTTCTAGCGGGAGGGCTTCAGCAAGAGACCCAGTACTTC. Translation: CASSLAPVLAGGLQQETQYF.

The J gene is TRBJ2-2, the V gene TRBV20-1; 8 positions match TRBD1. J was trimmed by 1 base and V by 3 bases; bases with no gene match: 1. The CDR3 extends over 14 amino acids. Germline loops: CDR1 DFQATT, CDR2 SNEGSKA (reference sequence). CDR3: CSARGTGNTGELFF. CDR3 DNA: TGCAGTGCTAGGGGGACAGGGAACACCGGGGAGCTGTTTTTT.